Listed below are T cell receptor beta chains from one sample, sequenced in a study of shared clonotypes between healthy human individuals. Method: immunoSEQ multiplex PCR; TCRdb's copy keeps in-frame clones and lacks some. The table lists around 2,000,000 clones, approximately 94% of them singletons. Input material: naive CD8+ T cells sorted from blood. The source of these receptors is a man younger than 35 in good health. Both conserved end residues are part of each CDR3. Each record gives: V gene, D gene, clone size, J gene, CDR3 protein, CDR3 DNA. D genes are given only for firm matches. Only some rows state a clone size, as once, few, many or a class for expanded clones.

v_call: TRBV11-2
d_call: -
clone_size: -
j_call: TRBJ1-1
cdr3_aa: CASSFSSEAFF
cdr3_nt: TGTGCCAGCAGCTTTTCCTCTGAAGCTTTCTTT

v_call: TRBV5-6
d_call: -
clone_size: -
j_call: TRBJ2-1
cdr3_aa: CASSSAGQSSYNEQFF
cdr3_nt: TGTGCCAGCAGCTCAGCGGGCCAGAGCTCCTACAATGAGCAGTTCTTC

v_call: TRBV28
d_call: TRBD1
clone_size: once
j_call: TRBJ2-1
cdr3_aa: CASSPRQGENEQFF
cdr3_nt: TGTGCCAGCAGTCCTCGACAGGGGGAGAATGAGCAGTTCTTC

v_call: TRBV27
d_call: TRBD1
clone_size: -
j_call: TRBJ1-6
cdr3_aa: CASSPGPGRGYSPLHF
cdr3_nt: TGTGCCAGCAGTCCCGGACCGGGCAGGGGGTATTCACCCCTCCACTTT

v_call: TRBV19
d_call: -
clone_size: -
j_call: TRBJ1-5
cdr3_aa: CATLRGNQPQHF
cdr3_nt: TGTGCCACCCTCCGGGGTAATCAGCCCCAGCATTTT

v_call: TRBV7-6
d_call: -
clone_size: -
j_call: TRBJ2-1
cdr3_aa: CASSPRPYNEQFF
cdr3_nt: TGTGCCAGCAGCCCCCGACCCTACAATGAGCAGTTCTTC

v_call: TRBV9
d_call: -
clone_size: -
j_call: TRBJ2-3
cdr3_aa: CASSVGGTDTQYF
cdr3_nt: TGTGCCAGCAGCGTCGGTGGCACAGATACGCAGTATTTT

v_call: TRBV9
d_call: TRBD1
clone_size: -
j_call: TRBJ2-3
cdr3_aa: CASSGTGDDTQYF
cdr3_nt: TGTGCCAGCAGCGGGACAGGGGACGATACGCAGTATTTT

v_call: TRBV27
d_call: -
clone_size: -
j_call: TRBJ2-1
cdr3_aa: CASSLGLAPNEQFF
cdr3_nt: TGTGCCAGCAGTTTAGGGCTAGCCCCCAATGAGCAGTTCTTC

v_call: TRBV27
d_call: TRBD1
clone_size: -
j_call: TRBJ2-7
cdr3_aa: CASSLRGGLSEQYF
cdr3_nt: TGTGCCAGCAGTTTACGAGGGGGCCTCTCCGAGCAGTACTTC

v_call: TRBV11-2
d_call: -
clone_size: -
j_call: TRBJ2-5
cdr3_aa: CASSLDYGDAETQYF
cdr3_nt: TGTGCCAGCAGCTTAGACTACGGGGATGCCGAGACCCAGTACTTC

v_call: TRBV25-1
d_call: -
clone_size: -
j_call: TRBJ2-7
cdr3_aa: CASSEWGDRPYEQYF
cdr3_nt: TGTGCCAGCAGTGAATGGGGGGACAGACCCTACGAGCAGTACTTC

v_call: TRBV5-8
d_call: -
clone_size: -
j_call: TRBJ1-2
cdr3_aa: CASSLLGTTYGYTF
cdr3_nt: TGTGCCAGCAGCTTGTTGGGGACGACCTATGGCTACACCTTC

v_call: TRBV7-9
d_call: TRBD2
clone_size: -
j_call: TRBJ2-3
cdr3_aa: CASSWGPILAGESDTQYF
cdr3_nt: TGTGCCAGCAGCTGGGGGCCGATACTAGCGGGAGAATCAGATACGCAGTATTTT

v_call: TRBV11-2
d_call: -
clone_size: -
j_call: TRBJ2-4
cdr3_aa: CASSLVSGHIAKNIQYF
cdr3_nt: TGTGCCAGCAGCTTAGTCAGCGGACATATAGCCAAAAACATTCAGTACTTC

v_call: TRBV5-6
d_call: -
clone_size: once
j_call: TRBJ1-2
cdr3_aa: CASSPEGGLAAFNYGYTF
cdr3_nt: TGTGCCAGCAGCCCGGAGGGTGGTTTGGCAGCTTTTAACTATGGCTACACCTTC

v_call: TRBV15
d_call: TRBD1
clone_size: -
j_call: TRBJ2-7
cdr3_aa: CATRQGEMYEQYF
cdr3_nt: TGTGCCACACGACAGGGGGAGATGTACGAGCAGTACTTC

v_call: TRBV19
d_call: -
clone_size: -
j_call: TRBJ2-1
cdr3_aa: CASSISGSSYNEQFF
cdr3_nt: TGTGCCAGTAGTATTTCAGGCAGCTCCTACAATGAGCAGTTCTTC

v_call: TRBV6-6
d_call: -
clone_size: -
j_call: TRBJ1-1
cdr3_aa: CASSTSANTEAFF
cdr3_nt: TGTGCCAGCAGTACCTCAGCGAACACTGAAGCTTTCTTT

v_call: TRBV28
d_call: TRBD1
clone_size: once
j_call: TRBJ1-1
cdr3_aa: CASTPGGHTEAFF
cdr3_nt: TGTGCCAGCACCCCAGGGGGGCACACTGAAGCTTTCTTT

v_call: TRBV10-3
d_call: -
clone_size: -
j_call: TRBJ2-7
cdr3_aa: CAISESTYEQYF
cdr3_nt: TGTGCCATCAGTGAGTCTACCTACGAGCAGTACTTC

v_call: TRBV13
d_call: TRBD1
clone_size: -
j_call: TRBJ2-2
cdr3_aa: CASSFDRDSDTGELFF
cdr3_nt: TGTGCCAGCAGCTTTGACCGGGACAGCGACACCGGGGAGCTGTTTTTT

v_call: TRBV27
d_call: -
clone_size: once
j_call: TRBJ2-6
cdr3_aa: CASTKVEPSGANVLTF
cdr3_nt: TGTGCCAGCACCAAAGTGGAGCCCTCTGGGGCCAACGTCCTGACTTTC

v_call: TRBV7-9
d_call: -
clone_size: once
j_call: TRBJ2-3
cdr3_aa: CASSLPAEDTQYF
cdr3_nt: TGTGCCAGCAGCTTACCGGCGGAAGATACGCAGTATTTT

v_call: TRBV27
d_call: -
clone_size: -
j_call: TRBJ2-1
cdr3_aa: CASSPGSNEQFF
cdr3_nt: TGTGCCAGCAGTCCCGGATCCAATGAGCAGTTCTTC

v_call: TRBV7-2
d_call: TRBD2
clone_size: -
j_call: TRBJ2-7
cdr3_aa: CASSLDRSSGSYEQYF
cdr3_nt: TGTGCCAGCAGCTTAGATCGGTCTAGCGGCTCCTACGAGCAGTACTTC

v_call: TRBV7-9
d_call: -
clone_size: -
j_call: TRBJ2-7
cdr3_aa: CASSSRDSSYEQYF
cdr3_nt: TGTGCCAGCAGCTCCCGGGATAGCTCCTACGAGCAGTACTTC

v_call: TRBV9
d_call: TRBD1
clone_size: -
j_call: TRBJ2-4
cdr3_aa: CASSARDRASLLAKNIQYF
cdr3_nt: TGTGCCAGCAGCGCCCGGGACAGAGCATCCCTTCTAGCCAAAAACATTCAGTACTTC

v_call: TRBV9
d_call: TRBD2
clone_size: -
j_call: TRBJ2-1
cdr3_aa: CASSVAGGPLYEQFF
cdr3_nt: TGTGCCAGCAGCGTAGCGGGAGGTCCCCTCTATGAGCAGTTCTTC

v_call: TRBV27
d_call: -
clone_size: -
j_call: TRBJ2-7
cdr3_aa: CASRDNTYEQYF
cdr3_nt: TGTGCCAGCCGGGACAATACCTACGAGCAGTACTTC

v_call: TRBV19
d_call: TRBD2
clone_size: -
j_call: TRBJ2-1
cdr3_aa: CASSNFMTGGLYNEQFF
cdr3_nt: TGTGCCAGTAGTAACTTTATGACGGGGGGGCTCTACAATGAGCAGTTCTTC

v_call: TRBV27
d_call: TRBD1
clone_size: -
j_call: TRBJ2-7
cdr3_aa: CASSTMGTGAYEQYF
cdr3_nt: TGTGCCAGCAGTACAATGGGGACAGGGGCCTACGAGCAGTACTTC

v_call: TRBV28
d_call: TRBD2
clone_size: once
j_call: TRBJ2-1
cdr3_aa: CASSFIRLAGYNEQFF
cdr3_nt: TGTGCCAGCAGTTTTATCCGACTAGCGGGTTACAATGAGCAGTTCTTC

v_call: TRBV15
d_call: -
clone_size: -
j_call: TRBJ2-7
cdr3_aa: CATSRDHSSYEQYF
cdr3_nt: TGTGCCACCAGCAGAGATCACAGCTCCTACGAGCAGTACTTC

v_call: TRBV10-2
d_call: -
clone_size: -
j_call: TRBJ2-1
cdr3_aa: CASNSPGAGLNEQFF
cdr3_nt: TGCGCCAGCAATAGTCCGGGGGCGGGCCTCAATGAGCAGTTCTTC

v_call: TRBV29-1
d_call: -
clone_size: -
j_call: TRBJ1-1
cdr3_aa: CSVEEGHGHTEAFF
cdr3_nt: TGCAGCGTTGAAGAAGGGCACGGGCACACTGAAGCTTTCTTT

v_call: TRBV6-5
d_call: -
clone_size: -
j_call: TRBJ1-1
cdr3_aa: CASSYVRGANTEAFF
cdr3_nt: TGTGCCAGCAGTTACGTAAGGGGCGCGAACACTGAAGCTTTCTTT

v_call: TRBV7-9
d_call: -
clone_size: -
j_call: TRBJ2-5
cdr3_aa: CASRPSGGPPRESGETQYF
cdr3_nt: TGTGCCAGCAGACCAAGTGGAGGGCCACCCAGGGAGAGTGGGGAGACCCAGTACTTC

v_call: TRBV7-9
d_call: -
clone_size: -
j_call: TRBJ2-7
cdr3_aa: CASSLEGSSYEQYF
cdr3_nt: TGTGCCAGCAGCTTAGAGGGAAGCTCCTACGAGCAGTACTTC

v_call: TRBV13
d_call: -
clone_size: -
j_call: TRBJ1-1
cdr3_aa: CASSLVGNNTEAFF
cdr3_nt: TGTGCCAGCAGCTTAGTAGGGAATAACACTGAAGCTTTCTTT

v_call: TRBV27
d_call: TRBD1
clone_size: -
j_call: TRBJ2-7
cdr3_aa: CASYRGSEQYF
cdr3_nt: TGTGCCAGTTACAGGGGGAGCGAGCAGTACTTC

v_call: TRBV15
d_call: -
clone_size: -
j_call: TRBJ2-2
cdr3_aa: CATSRDLSGVGTGELFF
cdr3_nt: TGTGCCACCAGCAGAGATCTTAGCGGTGTGGGCACCGGGGAGCTGTTTTTT

v_call: TRBV4-1
d_call: -
clone_size: once
j_call: TRBJ2-3
cdr3_aa: CASSQDINTQYF
cdr3_nt: TGCGCCAGCAGCCAAGACATTAATACGCAGTATTTT

v_call: TRBV11-2
d_call: -
clone_size: -
j_call: TRBJ2-1
cdr3_aa: CASSLVVRGREQFF
cdr3_nt: TGTGCCAGCAGCTTAGTAGTCAGGGGTCGGGAGCAGTTCTTC

v_call: TRBV2
d_call: -
clone_size: -
j_call: TRBJ2-1
cdr3_aa: CASSESAGPPLNEQFF
cdr3_nt: TGTGCCAGCAGTGAATCGGCGGGACCCCCCCTCAATGAGCAGTTCTTC

v_call: TRBV5-6
d_call: -
clone_size: -
j_call: TRBJ2-5
cdr3_aa: CASSSHREIVETQYF
cdr3_nt: TGTGCCAGCAGCTCACACAGGGAGATAGTTGAGACCCAGTACTTC

v_call: TRBV6-5
d_call: -
clone_size: -
j_call: TRBJ2-7
cdr3_aa: CASSYSKGEATYEQYF
cdr3_nt: TGTGCCAGCAGTTACTCGAAGGGGGAGGCCACCTACGAGCAGTACTTC

v_call: TRBV18
d_call: -
clone_size: -
j_call: TRBJ2-1
cdr3_aa: CASSPALQGSFYEQFF
cdr3_nt: TGTGCCAGCTCACCCGCCCTACAGGGTTCCTTCTATGAGCAGTTCTTC

v_call: TRBV4-1
d_call: -
clone_size: -
j_call: TRBJ2-7
cdr3_aa: CASSYKALLYEQYF
cdr3_nt: TGCGCCAGCAGCTACAAGGCCCTCCTCTACGAGCAGTACTTC

v_call: TRBV7-2
d_call: -
clone_size: once
j_call: TRBJ2-1
cdr3_aa: CASSLYVEQFF
cdr3_nt: TGTGCCAGCAGCTTATACGTTGAGCAGTTCTTC

v_call: TRBV5-1
d_call: -
clone_size: -
j_call: TRBJ2-7
cdr3_aa: CASSFRGGGQATYEQYF
cdr3_nt: TGCGCCAGCAGCTTTCGAGGCGGGGGCCAAGCCACCTACGAGCAGTACTTC

v_call: TRBV27
d_call: TRBD2
clone_size: once
j_call: TRBJ2-2
cdr3_aa: CASSDRAGANTGELFF
cdr3_nt: TGTGCCAGCAGTGACCGGGCGGGGGCGAACACCGGGGAGCTGTTTTTT

v_call: TRBV7-9
d_call: -
clone_size: -
j_call: TRBJ2-7
cdr3_aa: CASSPRDLTDEQYF
cdr3_nt: TGTGCCAGCAGCCCCCGGGACCTCACGGACGAGCAGTACTTC

v_call: TRBV27
d_call: -
clone_size: few
j_call: TRBJ2-7
cdr3_aa: CASSLSGYEQYF
cdr3_nt: TGTGCCAGCAGTTTATCGGGGTACGAGCAGTACTTC

v_call: TRBV30
d_call: -
clone_size: -
j_call: TRBJ2-3
cdr3_aa: CAWSWGSTDTQYF
cdr3_nt: TGTGCCTGGAGTTGGGGGAGCACAGATACGCAGTATTTT

v_call: TRBV7-8
d_call: TRBD2
clone_size: -
j_call: TRBJ2-3
cdr3_aa: CASSPRLAGGVTDTQYF
cdr3_nt: TGTGCCAGCAGCCCCCGACTAGCGGGAGGGGTCACAGATACGCAGTATTTT